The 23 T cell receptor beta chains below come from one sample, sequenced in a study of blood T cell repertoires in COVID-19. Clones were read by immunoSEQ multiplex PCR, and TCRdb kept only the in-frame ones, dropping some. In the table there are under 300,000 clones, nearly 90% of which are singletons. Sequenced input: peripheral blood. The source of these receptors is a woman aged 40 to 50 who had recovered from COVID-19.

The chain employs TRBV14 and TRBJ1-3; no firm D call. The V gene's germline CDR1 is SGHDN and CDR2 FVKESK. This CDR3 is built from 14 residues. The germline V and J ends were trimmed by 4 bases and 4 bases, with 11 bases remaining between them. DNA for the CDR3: TGTGCCAGCAGCCGCCGGGGTGCGGGAAACACCATATATTTT. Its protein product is CASSRRGAGNTIYF.

The CDR3, as DNA: TGTGCCAGCAGCCAGCCGGGACTAGGGACGGGTGAGCAGTTCTTC. Translating gives CASSQPGLGTGEQFF. V usage is TRBV14 and J usage is TRBJ2-1, with TRBD2 identical over 8 bases. Trimming removed 3 bases from V and 9 bases from J; junction bases left unmatched: 10. CDR1 is SGHDN, CDR2 FVKESK, per germline. The CDR3 is 15 amino acids.

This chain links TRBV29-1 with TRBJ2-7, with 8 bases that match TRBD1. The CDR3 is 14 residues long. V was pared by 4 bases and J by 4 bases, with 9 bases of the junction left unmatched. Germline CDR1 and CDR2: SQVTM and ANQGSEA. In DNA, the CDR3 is TGCAGCGTTGGAGCCGGACAGGGATTTTACGAGCAGTACTTC. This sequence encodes CSVGAGQGFYEQYF.

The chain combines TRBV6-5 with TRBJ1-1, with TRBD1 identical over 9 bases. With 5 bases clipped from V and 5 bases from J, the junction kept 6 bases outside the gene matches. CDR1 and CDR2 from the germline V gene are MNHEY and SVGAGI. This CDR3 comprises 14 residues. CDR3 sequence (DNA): TGTGCCAGCAGTAGAGGACAGGGGTCGACTGAAGCTTTCTTT. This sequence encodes CASSRGQGSTEAFF.

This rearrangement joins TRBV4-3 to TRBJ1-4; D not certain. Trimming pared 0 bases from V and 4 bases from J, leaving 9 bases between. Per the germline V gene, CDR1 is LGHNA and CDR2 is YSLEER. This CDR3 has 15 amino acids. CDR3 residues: CASSQDRRFNEKLFF. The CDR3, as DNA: TGCGCCAGCAGCCAAGATAGGCGGTTTAATGAAAAACTGTTTTTT.

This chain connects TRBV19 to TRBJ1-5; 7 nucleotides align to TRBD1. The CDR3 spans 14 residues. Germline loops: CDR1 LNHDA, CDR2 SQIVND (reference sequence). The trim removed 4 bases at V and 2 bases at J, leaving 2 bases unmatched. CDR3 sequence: CASSNRGGNQPQHF. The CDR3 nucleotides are TGTGCCAGTAGTAACAGGGGAGGCAATCAGCCCCAGCATTTT.

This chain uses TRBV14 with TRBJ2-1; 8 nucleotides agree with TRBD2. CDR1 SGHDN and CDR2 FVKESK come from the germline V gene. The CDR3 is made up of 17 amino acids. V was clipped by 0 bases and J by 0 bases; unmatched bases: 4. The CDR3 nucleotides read TGTGCCAGCAGCCAAGAACAGCGGGAGTTCTCCTACAATGAGCAGTTCTTC. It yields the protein CASSQEQREFSYNEQFF.

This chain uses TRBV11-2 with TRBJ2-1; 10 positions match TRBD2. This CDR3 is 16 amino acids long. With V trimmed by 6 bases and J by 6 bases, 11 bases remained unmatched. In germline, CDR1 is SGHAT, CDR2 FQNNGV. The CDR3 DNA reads TGTGCCAGCAGTTACCAGAGCGGGAGGGCAGGCAATGAGCAGTTCTTC. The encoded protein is CASSYQSGRAGNEQFF. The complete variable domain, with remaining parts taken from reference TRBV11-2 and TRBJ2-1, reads EAGVAQSPRYKIIEKRQSVAFWCNPISGHATLYWYQQILGQGPKLLIQFQNNGVVDDSQLPKDRFSAERLKGVDSTLKIQPAKLEDSAVYLCASSYQSGRAGNEQFFGPGTRLTVL.

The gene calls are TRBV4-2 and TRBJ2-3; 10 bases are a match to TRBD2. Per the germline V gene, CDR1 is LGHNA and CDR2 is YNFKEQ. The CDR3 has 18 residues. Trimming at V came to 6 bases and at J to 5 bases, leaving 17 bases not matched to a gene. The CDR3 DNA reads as TGTGCCAGCAGTCTCAGGGGAGCGGGGGGGCCGTTGGGAGATACGCAGTATTTT. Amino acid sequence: CASSLRGAGGPLGDTQYF.

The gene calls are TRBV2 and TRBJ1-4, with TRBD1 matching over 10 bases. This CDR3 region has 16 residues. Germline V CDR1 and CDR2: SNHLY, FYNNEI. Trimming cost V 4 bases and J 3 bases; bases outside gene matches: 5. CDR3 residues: CASSVGTGAANEKLFF. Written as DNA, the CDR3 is TGTGCCAGCAGTGTAGGGACAGGGGCGGCTAATGAAAAACTGTTTTTT.

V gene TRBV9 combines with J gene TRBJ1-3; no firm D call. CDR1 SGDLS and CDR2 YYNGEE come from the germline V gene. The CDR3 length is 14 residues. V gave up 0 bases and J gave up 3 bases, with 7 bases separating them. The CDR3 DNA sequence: TGTGCCAGCAGCGTAGAATCTATTGGAAACACCATATATTTT. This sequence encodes CASSVESIGNTIYF. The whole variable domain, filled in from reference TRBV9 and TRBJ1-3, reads DSGVTQTPKHLITATGQRVTLRCSPRSGDLSVYWYQQSLDQGLQFLIQYYNGEERAKGNILERFSAQQFPDLHSELNLSSLELGDSALYFCASSVESIGNTIYFGEGSWLTVV.

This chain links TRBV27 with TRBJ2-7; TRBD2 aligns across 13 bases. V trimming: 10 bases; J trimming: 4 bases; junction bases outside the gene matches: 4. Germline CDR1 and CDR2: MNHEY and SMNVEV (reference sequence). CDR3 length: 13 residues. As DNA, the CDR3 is TGTGCCACCCGGACTAGCGGGAGTTACGAGCAGTACTTC. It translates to CATRTSGSYEQYF.

This chain's CDR3 is CASSPQLDNSGNTIYF. The CDR3, as DNA: TGTGCCAGCAGCCCCCAGCTCGACAACTCTGGAAACACCATATATTTT. The chain employs TRBV3-1 (or the pseudogene TRBV3-2) and TRBJ1-3; D unclear. The CDR3 runs to 16 residues. Germline CDR1 LGHDT, CDR2 YNNKEL (reference sequence). The ends were cut back, 4 bases at V and 0 bases at J, with 13 bases in the middle.

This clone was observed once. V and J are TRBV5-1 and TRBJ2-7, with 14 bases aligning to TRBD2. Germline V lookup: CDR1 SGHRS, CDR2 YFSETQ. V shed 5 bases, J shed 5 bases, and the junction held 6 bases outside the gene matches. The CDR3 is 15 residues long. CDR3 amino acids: CASSLGTSGSHEQYF. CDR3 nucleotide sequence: TGCGCCAGCAGTCTCGGGACTAGCGGGAGTCACGAGCAGTACTTC.

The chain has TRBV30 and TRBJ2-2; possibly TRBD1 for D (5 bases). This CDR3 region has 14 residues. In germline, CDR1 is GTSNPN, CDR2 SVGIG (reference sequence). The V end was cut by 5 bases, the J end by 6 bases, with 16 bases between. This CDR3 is CAWAEQVTAGELFF. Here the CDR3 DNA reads TGTGCCTGGGCAGAACAGGTTACCGCCGGGGAGCTGTTTTTT.

The CDR3 reads CASSLLVAGELFF. In DNA form, the CDR3 reads TGTGCCAGCAGCTTATTGGTAGCCGGGGAGCTGTTTTTT. The chain recombines TRBV7-3 with TRBJ2-2; D remains unclear. V lost 2 bases to trimming and J lost 6 bases, with 7 bases between them. The germline V gene encodes CDR1 SGHTA and CDR2 FQGTGA. This CDR3 is 13 amino acids long.

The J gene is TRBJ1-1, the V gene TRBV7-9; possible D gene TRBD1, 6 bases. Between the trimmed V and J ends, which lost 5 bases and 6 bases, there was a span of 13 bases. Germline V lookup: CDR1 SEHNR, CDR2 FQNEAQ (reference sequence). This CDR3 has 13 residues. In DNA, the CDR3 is TGTGCCAGCAGCGTTATAGGGGGACCTGAAGCTTTCTTT. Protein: CASSVIGGPEAFF.

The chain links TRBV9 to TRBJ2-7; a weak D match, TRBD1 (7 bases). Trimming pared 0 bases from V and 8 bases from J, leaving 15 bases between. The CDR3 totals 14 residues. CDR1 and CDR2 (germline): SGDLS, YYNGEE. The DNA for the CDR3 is TGTGCCAGCAGCGTAGCTATGCGGGACAGTAAGCAGTACTTC. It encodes CASSVAMRDSKQYF. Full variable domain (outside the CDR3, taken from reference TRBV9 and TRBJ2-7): DSGVTQTPKHLITATGQRVTLRCSPRSGDLSVYWYQQSLDQGLQFLIQYYNGEERAKGNILERFSAQQFPDLHSELNLSSLELGDSALYFCASSVAMRDSKQYFGPGTRLTVT.

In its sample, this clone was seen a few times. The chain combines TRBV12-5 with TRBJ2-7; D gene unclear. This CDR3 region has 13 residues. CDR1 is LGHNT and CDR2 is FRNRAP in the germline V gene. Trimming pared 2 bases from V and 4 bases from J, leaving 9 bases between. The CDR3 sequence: CASGLLSGYEQYF. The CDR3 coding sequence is TGTGCTAGTGGTTTGTTGTCCGGGTACGAGCAGTACTTC. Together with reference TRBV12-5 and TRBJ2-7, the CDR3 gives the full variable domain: DARVTQTPRHKVTEMGQEVTMRCQPILGHNTVFWYRQTMMQGLELLAYFRNRAPLDDSGMPKDRFSAEMPDATLATLKIQPSEPRDSAVYFCASGLLSGYEQYFGPGTRLTVT.

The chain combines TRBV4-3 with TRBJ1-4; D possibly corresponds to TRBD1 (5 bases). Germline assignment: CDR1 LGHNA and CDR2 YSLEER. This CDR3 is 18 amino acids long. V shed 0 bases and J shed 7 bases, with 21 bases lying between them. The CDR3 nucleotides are TGCGCCAGCAGCCAAGATCCCGCCGCAGGGATTAATGGTGAAAAACTGTTTTTT. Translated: CASSQDPAAGINGEKLFF.

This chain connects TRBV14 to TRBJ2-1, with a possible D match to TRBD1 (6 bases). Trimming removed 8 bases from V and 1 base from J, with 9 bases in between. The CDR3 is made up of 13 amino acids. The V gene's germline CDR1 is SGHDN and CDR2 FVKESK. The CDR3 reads CASGGLSYNEQFF. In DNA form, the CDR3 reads TGTGCCAGCGGGGGCCTATCCTACAATGAGCAGTTCTTC.

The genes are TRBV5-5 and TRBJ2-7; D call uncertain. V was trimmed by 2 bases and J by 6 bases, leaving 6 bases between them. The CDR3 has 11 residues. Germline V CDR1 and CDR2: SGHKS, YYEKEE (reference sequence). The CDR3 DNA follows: TGTGCCAGCAGCTTACTGGTCGAGCAGTACTTC. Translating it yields CASSLLVEQYF.

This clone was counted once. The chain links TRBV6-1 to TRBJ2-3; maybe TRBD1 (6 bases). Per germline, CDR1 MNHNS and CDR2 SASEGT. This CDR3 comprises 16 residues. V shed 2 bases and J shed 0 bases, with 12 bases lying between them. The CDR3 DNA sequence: TGTGCCAGCAGTGAAATGGCAGGGGCTAGCACAGATACGCAGTATTTT. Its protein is CASSEMAGASTDTQYF.